This TCR beta chain originates from a study of Ad26.COV2.S vaccination and SARS-CoV-2 variants. Regarding the study as a whole: Spike-specific TCR breadth ran higher among vaccine recipients than placebo recipients. After vaccination, reports described spike-specific CD8+ and CD4+ T cell responses as showing substantial breadth. Possible underestimation of total T cell responses by the TCR breadth and depth analyses was noted. Non-spike TCR breadth did not differ much between vaccine and placebo recipients.

With regard to this clone: The antigen is unknown.

Between the trimmed V and J ends, which lost 4 bases and 0 bases, there was a span of 9 bases. The CDR3 is made up of 14 amino acids. CDR1 and CDR2 (germline): LNHDA, SQIVND (reference sequence). The data were produced by immunoSEQ multiplex PCR, yet TCRdb's version contains in-frame clones alone and is incomplete. The table records just over 350,000 clones, 92% of them present only once. The chain combines TRBV19 with TRBJ1-2; tentative D call: TRBD1 (5 bases). Source: peripheral blood, taken after recovery from COVID-19. The clonotype comes from a human donor who had recovered from COVID-19. CDR3 region: CASSTGGANYGYTF. The CDR3 nucleotides read TGTGCCAGTAGTACCGGGGGTGCTAACTATGGCTACACCTTC.